Detailed here is one T cell receptor beta chain. As yet, its antigen is unknown. The data stem from a study of monozygotic twins with inflammatory bowel disease. Per donor, about 2.4 ml of blood was collected and frozen. It was from whole blood, with no T cell sorting, that total RNA was isolated. Broader study findings: IBD patients, compared with healthy twins, shared fewer clonotypes with others (especially with disease activity). It was not supported that a single strong signal or clonotype was associated with IBD.

This CDR3 region has 23 residues. For each CDR3 protein, TCRdb gives one entry from its re-call of the 5' RACE reads, without DNA. The sample's table shows 200,000 to 250,000 distinct CDR3 sequences. The TCR originated in a human donor with ulcerative colitis or Crohn's disease, or a healthy co-twin of an affected twin (not recorded which). The chain couples TRBV7-5 to TRBJ1-3. TRBV7-5 is a listed pseudogene. Sample: blood. The CDR3 loop reads CISVPEALRNKGIFIASGNTIYF.